The 23 T cell receptor beta chains given below trace back to one sample, sequenced in a study of blood T cell repertoires in COVID-19. Method: immunoSEQ multiplex PCR; TCRdb's copy keeps in-frame clones and lacks some. The sample has about 89,000 clones; around 93% are singletons. Sequenced input: peripheral blood. Every receptor here comes from a human donor with active COVID-19. The donor label of this sample is uncertain.

This rearrangement joins TRBV5-4 to TRBJ2-2, with D perhaps matching TRBD1 (6 bases). Germline V gene data show CDR1 as SGHNT and CDR2 as YYREEE (reference sequence). Trimming took off 3 bases at V and 0 bases at J, with 12 bases between the two ends. This CDR3 has 16 residues. CDR3 bases: TGTGCCAGCAGCTCCGGACAGCCTACGAACACCGGGGAGCTGTTTTTT. Encoded protein: CASSSGQPTNTGELFF.

The gene calls are TRBV5-1 and TRBJ2-2, with D tentatively TRBD1 (5 bases). V lost 0 bases and J 0 bases, leaving 12 bases between the germline ends. Germline V gene lookup returns CDR1 SGHRS and CDR2 YFSETQ. CDR3 size: 17 residues. The CDR3: CASSLAVGQSNTGELFF. The CDR3 nucleotides are TGCGCCAGCAGCTTGGCGGTGGGGCAGTCGAACACCGGGGAGCTGTTTTTT.

The chain employs TRBV12-1 and TRBJ2-4; TRBD1, the table's D call, lacks a check against the DNA. TRBV12-1 is termed a pseudogene. CDR3 length: 13 residues. This CDR3 reads CASNDSEKNIQYF. The CDR3, as DNA: TGTGCCAGCAATGACAGTGAAAAAAACATTCAGTACTTC.

V gene TRBV5-6 combines with J gene TRBJ2-3; tentative D call: TRBD2 (5 bases). Germline loops: CDR1 SGHDT, CDR2 YYEEEE. CDR3 length: 15 amino acids. V lost 0 bases, J lost 0 bases, and 8 bases lay in between. The CDR3 DNA reads TGTGCCAGCAGCTTGGGGGGAGATAGCACAGATACGCAGTATTTT. Encoded protein: CASSLGGDSTDTQYF.

V usage is TRBV19 and J usage is TRBJ1-5, with 10 nucleotides matching TRBD1. The V gene end was trimmed by 4 bases and the J gene end by 6 bases; junction bases not matched to a gene: 6. The CDR3 runs 15 residues. Per the germline V gene, CDR1 is LNHDA and CDR2 is SQIVND (reference sequence). The CDR3 DNA is TGTGCCAGTAGTACTCCGGGACAGGGGACTCAGCCCCAGCATTTT. Its protein is CASSTPGQGTQPQHF.

V usage is TRBV21-1 and J usage is TRBJ1-5. TRBV21-1 is described as a pseudogene. This CDR3 is 16 amino acids long. The CDR3 sequence is CARTLIALSGNQPQHF. CDR3 nucleotides: TGTGCCAGGACCCTAATTGCCCTTAGCGGCAATCAGCCCCAGCATTTT.

The rearrangement links TRBV28 to TRBJ2-7, with 9 bases aligning to TRBD1. Trimming removed 7 bases from V and 3 bases from J; junction bases left unmatched: 13. The germline V gene has CDR1 MDHEN and CDR2 SYDVKM. The CDR3 is 16 residues long. The CDR3 is CASTTSLGTGIYEQYF. For the CDR3, the DNA is TGTGCCAGCACGACCTCCCTCGGGACAGGGATCTACGAGCAGTACTTC. Filled out from reference TRBV28 and TRBJ2-7, the complete variable domain reads DVKVTQSSRYLVKRTGEKVFLECVQDMDHENMFWYRQDPGLGLRLIYFSYDVKMKEKGDIPEGYSVSREKKERFSLILESASTNQTSMYLCASTTSLGTGIYEQYFGPGTRLTVT.

V gene TRBV6-5 combines with J gene TRBJ2-7; tentative D call: TRBD1 (6 bases). V lost 6 bases, J lost 6 bases, and 21 bases lay in between. The CDR3 loop spans 15 amino acids. CDR1 is MNHEY and CDR2 is SVGAGI in the germline V gene. The CDR3 DNA sequence: TGTGCCAGCAGCTATTGGACAGAGGGGTTGCTCGAGCAGTACTTC. Amino acids: CASSYWTEGLLEQYF.

This chain links TRBV29-1 with TRBJ2-3; D is undetermined. This CDR3 spans 16 amino acids. Germline assignment: CDR1 SQVTM and CDR2 ANQGSEA. Trimming took 2 bases from V and 0 from J, leaving 15 bases between them. The CDR3 spells CSVEPQHGTSTDTQYF. CDR3 bases: TGCAGCGTTGAACCACAGCACGGCACTAGCACAGATACGCAGTATTTT.

V gene TRBV27 combines with J gene TRBJ2-1, with unresolved D. V was shortened by 3 bases and J by 7 bases, with 10 bases between the two germline ends. The CDR3 is 13 residues long. Germline loops: CDR1 MNHEY, CDR2 SMNVEV (reference sequence). CDR3 region: CASSFLNVNEQFF. CDR3 sequence (DNA): TGTGCCAGCAGTTTTCTAAACGTGAATGAGCAGTTCTTC.

V is TRBV10-3 and J is TRBJ2-5; D perhaps matches TRBD2 (6 bases). The germline V gene encodes CDR1 ENHRY and CDR2 SYGVKD. The CDR3 has 13 amino acids. Trimming stripped 2 bases from V and 7 bases from J, with 11 bases between. As DNA, the CDR3 is TGTGCCATCAGTGAGGGGACTTCCTCGACCCAGTACTTC. Its translation is CAISEGTSSTQYF.

The rearrangement joins TRBV5-4 to TRBJ1-2; D remains unclear. Germline CDR1 SGHNT, CDR2 YYREEE (reference sequence). Trimming cost V 5 bases and J 1 base, with 12 bases left between them. This CDR3 comprises 14 residues. The CDR3 region is CASRPAGSNYGYTF. The CDR3, as DNA: TGTGCCAGCAGACCCGCAGGCAGTAACTATGGCTACACCTTC.

The genes are TRBV6-5 and TRBJ1-1; D call uncertain. Germline V gene lookup returns CDR1 MNHEY and CDR2 SVGAGI. The CDR3 has 13 amino acids. V shed 6 bases and J shed 1 base, with 9 bases lying between them. The CDR3 loop reads CASSPRWNTEAFF. CDR3 bases: TGTGCCAGCAGCCCCAGGTGGAACACTGAAGCTTTCTTT.

The chain couples TRBV6-5 to TRBJ1-2; 8 bases align to TRBD1. After removal of 6 bases from V and 4 bases from J, the junction contained 10 bases not matched to a gene. The germline V gene has CDR1 MNHEY and CDR2 SVGAGI. The CDR3 runs 15 residues. CDR3 coding DNA: TGTGCCAGCAGGAACCAGGCAGGGGGCGGCTATGGCTACACCTTC. It specifies CASRNQAGGGYGYTF.

This clone was detected only once. This chain joins TRBV29-1 and TRBJ2-1; maybe TRBD1 (6 bases). The germline V gene has CDR1 SQVTM and CDR2 ANQGSEA. The CDR3 length is 13 residues. V shed 3 bases and J shed 8 bases, with 14 bases lying between them. DNA of the CDR3: TGCAGCGTTGATCAGGGGACCTCCCATGAGCAGTTCTTC. It is translated as CSVDQGTSHEQFF.

This chain joins TRBV6-5 and TRBJ2-3; weak D call: TRBD1 (5 bases). Trimming shortened V by 8 bases and J by 3 bases, and 12 bases separated the two germline ends. Germline lookup yields CDR1 MNHEY and CDR2 SVGAGI. This CDR3 spans 13 amino acids. CDR3 nucleotides: TGTGCCAGCTCGGCAGGGATGACAGATACGCAGTATTTT. Its translation: CASSAGMTDTQYF.

V is TRBV28 and J is TRBJ1-2; unclear D gene. The germline V and J ends were trimmed by 8 bases and 1 base, with 11 bases remaining between them. There are 13 residues in the CDR3. Germline loops: CDR1 MDHEN, CDR2 SYDVKM. The CDR3 loop is CASREGSNYGYTF. CDR3 in DNA: TGTGCCAGCCGGGAAGGAAGTAACTATGGCTACACCTTC.

V and J are TRBV18 and TRBJ2-3; 7 bases match TRBD1. The V segment lost 4 bases and the J segment 1 base; nucleotides outside the gene matches: 5. This CDR3 is 15 amino acids long. CDR1 is KGHSH, CDR2 LQKENI, per germline. The CDR3, as DNA: TGTGCCAGCTCACTTAGACAGGGCGGCACAGATACGCAGTATTTT. Translated, it gives CASSLRQGGTDTQYF.

The chain combines TRBV11-2 with TRBJ2-7, with D possibly TRBD2 on 7 matching bases. Per the germline V gene, CDR1 is SGHAT and CDR2 is FQNNGV. Trimming removed 5 bases from V and 2 bases from J, with 16 bases in between. The CDR3 sequence is 15 residues long. This chain's CDR3 is CASSPYRGAPYEQYF. The CDR3 DNA reads as TGTGCCAGCAGCCCCTATCGGGGGGCACCCTACGAGCAGTACTTC.

The chain combines TRBV11-2 with TRBJ1-6; TRBD1 matches at 7 bases. The V gene end was trimmed by 0 bases and the J gene end by 5 bases; junction bases not matched to a gene: 13. The V gene's germline CDR1 is SGHAT and CDR2 FQNNGV. The CDR3 length is 19 residues. The CDR3 DNA sequence: TGTGCCAGCAGCTTAGATAACCCGGACAGGCCCTTTAATAATTCACCCCTCCACTTT. Translating gives CASSLDNPDRPFNNSPLHF. The whole variable domain, remainder taken from reference TRBV11-2 and TRBJ1-6, is EAGVAQSPRYKIIEKRQSVAFWCNPISGHATLYWYQQILGQGPKLLIQFQNNGVVDDSQLPKDRFSAERLKGVDSTLKIQPAKLEDSAVYLCASSLDNPDRPFNNSPLHFGNGTRLTVT.

The chain uses TRBV24-1 and TRBJ2-2; 10 positions match TRBD1. Trimming cost V 4 bases and J 1 base; bases outside gene matches: 8. There are 18 residues in the CDR3. Germline V gives CDR1 KGHDR, CDR2 SFDVKD. This CDR3 is CATSDPRDRGLNTGELFF. CDR3 coding DNA: TGTGCCACCAGTGACCCCCGGGACAGGGGCCTGAACACCGGGGAGCTGTTTTTT.

The chain recombines TRBV3-1 (or the pseudogene TRBV3-2) with TRBJ2-2; possibly TRBD2 for D (7 bases). This CDR3 comprises 15 residues. The V end lost 4 bases, the J end lost 4 bases, and 13 bases lay between the germline ends. CDR1 LGHDT and CDR2 YNNKEL come from the germline V gene (reference sequence). CDR3 nucleotide sequence: TGTGCCAGCAGCCCTCGGGGGGCCCTCACCGGGGAGCTGTTTTTT. This encodes CASSPRGALTGELFF.

The V and J genes are TRBV18 and TRBJ1-2, with TRBD1 identical over 9 bases. The germline CDR1 and CDR2 sequences are KGHSH and LQKENI. J gave up 6 bases and V 6 bases, and 11 bases lay outside the gene matches. This CDR3 contains 15 residues. The CDR3 nucleotides read TGTGCCAGCTCCCTCATAGGACAGGGGATCGATGGCTACACCTTC. Protein: CASSLIGQGIDGYTF.